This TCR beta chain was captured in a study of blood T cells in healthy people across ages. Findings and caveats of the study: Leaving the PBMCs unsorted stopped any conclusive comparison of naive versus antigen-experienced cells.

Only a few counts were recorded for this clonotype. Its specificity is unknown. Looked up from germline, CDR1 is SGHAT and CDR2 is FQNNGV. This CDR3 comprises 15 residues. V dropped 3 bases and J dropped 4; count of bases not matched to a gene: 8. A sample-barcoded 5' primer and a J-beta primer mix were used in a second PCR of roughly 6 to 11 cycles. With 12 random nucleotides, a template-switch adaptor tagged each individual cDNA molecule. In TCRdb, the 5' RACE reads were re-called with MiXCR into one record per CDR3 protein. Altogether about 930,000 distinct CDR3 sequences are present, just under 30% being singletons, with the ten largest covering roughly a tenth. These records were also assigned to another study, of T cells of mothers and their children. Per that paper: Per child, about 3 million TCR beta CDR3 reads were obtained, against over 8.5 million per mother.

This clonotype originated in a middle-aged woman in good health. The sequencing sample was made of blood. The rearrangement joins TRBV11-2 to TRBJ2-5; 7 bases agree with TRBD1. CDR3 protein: CASSLGQWDPETQYF. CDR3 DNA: TGTGCCAGCAGCTTGGGACAGTGGGACCCAGAGACCCAGTACTTC.